One sample yielded the 22 T cell receptor beta chains listed below, sequenced in a study of blood T cell repertoires in COVID-19. Sequenced by immunoSEQ multiplex PCR; TCRdb stores in-frame clones only, minus some. This repertoire shows under 250,000 clones, about 83% found once; its top ten account for less than 3.5%. Input material: peripheral blood. Receptor source: a man aged 45-60 years with active or convalescent COVID-19.

This clone occurred once. V and J are TRBV28 and TRBJ2-3; 11 nucleotides agree with TRBD2. The CDR3 has 20 residues. Germline V gene data show CDR1 as MDHEN and CDR2 as SYDVKM. V dropped 7 bases and J dropped 2; count of bases not matched to a gene: 20. DNA for the CDR3: TGTGCCAGCAAGCGGGCCCTTAGCGGGAGGGCCGGTCGGTCCACAGATACGCAGTATTTT. Translating it yields CASKRALSGRAGRSTDTQYF. The full variable domain, rest sourced from reference TRBV28 and TRBJ2-3, is DVKVTQSSRYLVKRTGEKVFLECVQDMDHENMFWYRQDPGLGLRLIYFSYDVKMKEKGDIPEGYSVSREKKERFSLILESASTNQTSMYLCASKRALSGRAGRSTDTQYFGPGTRLTVL.

The rearrangement uses TRBV4-3 and TRBJ2-2; TRBD2 might be the D (5 bases). CDR1 is LGHNA and CDR2 is YSLEER in the germline V gene. V was pared by 5 bases and J by 6 bases, with 13 bases between. The length of the CDR3 is 14 residues. CDR3 sequence (DNA): TGCGCCAGCAGCGAGGAGGAGGCAGCCGGGGAGCTGTTTTTT. Its protein product is CASSEEEAAGELFF.

V gene TRBV5-1 combines with J gene TRBJ1-1; D is perhaps TRBD1 (6 bases). V lost 0 bases and J lost 4, with 13 bases in between. Germline loops: CDR1 SGHRS, CDR2 YFSETQ. This CDR3 has 15 amino acids. The CDR3 DNA follows: TGCGCCAGCAGCTTGGGTCCAGGGGCAGGCACTGAAGCTTTCTTT. Protein: CASSLGPGAGTEAFF.

The CDR3 loop reads CASHTSDTNYGYTF. The CDR3 DNA follows: TGTGCCAGCCATACTTCCGACACGAACTATGGCTACACCTTC. The rearrangement links TRBV7-9 to TRBJ1-2; D gene unclear. The CDR3 spans 14 residues. Germline lookup yields CDR1 SEHNR and CDR2 FQNEAQ (reference sequence). V was trimmed by 8 bases and J by 2 bases, leaving 15 bases between them.

The genes are TRBV13 and TRBJ2-3; D unclear. The CDR3 consists of 13 residues. Germline V gives CDR1 PRHDT, CDR2 FYEKMQ (reference sequence). V was pared by 5 bases and J by 0 bases, with 6 bases between. CDR3 sequence (DNA): TGTGCCAGCAGCCCCCATAGCACAGATACGCAGTATTTT. Encoded protein: CASSPHSTDTQYF. Together with reference TRBV13 and TRBJ2-3, the CDR3 gives the full variable domain: AAGVIQSPRHLIKEKRETATLKCYPIPRHDTVYWYQQGPGQDPQFLISFYEKMQSDKGSIPDRFSAQQFSDYHSELNMSSLELGDSALYFCASSPHSTDTQYFGPGTRLTVL.

This clone was detected many times. The chain employs TRBV9 and TRBJ2-2; possible D gene TRBD2, 6 bases. V shed 4 bases and J shed 4 bases, with 20 bases lying between them. The germline V gene has CDR1 SGDLS and CDR2 YYNGEE. The CDR3 runs to 17 residues. Here the CDR3 reads CASSPPLGGDSTGELFF. CDR3 bases: TGTGCCAGCAGCCCCCCCCTTGGAGGGGATTCCACCGGGGAGCTGTTTTTT.

The chain links TRBV2 to TRBJ1-2; 7 bases are a match to TRBD1. Germline V gives CDR1 SNHLY, CDR2 FYNNEI. V gave up 5 bases and J gave up 4 bases; unmatched junction bases: 4. The CDR3 has 13 residues. The CDR3 loop reads CASSPDRVYGYTF. Written as DNA, the CDR3 is TGTGCCAGCAGTCCCGACAGGGTCTATGGCTACACCTTC.

The chain carries TRBV11-2 and TRBJ2-7, with D perhaps matching TRBD1 (5 bases). V lost 2 bases and J 2 bases, leaving 7 bases between the germline ends. The CDR3 has 13 amino acids. Germline V lookup: CDR1 SGHAT, CDR2 FQNNGV. This chain's CDR3 is CASSLQTAYEQYF. The CDR3, as DNA: TGTGCCAGCAGCTTACAGACAGCCTACGAGCAGTACTTC. The entire variable domain, with the rest obtained from reference TRBV11-2 and TRBJ2-7, is as follows: EAGVAQSPRYKIIEKRQSVAFWCNPISGHATLYWYQQILGQGPKLLIQFQNNGVVDDSQLPKDRFSAERLKGVDSTLKIQPAKLEDSAVYLCASSLQTAYEQYFGPGTRLTVT.

Written as DNA, the CDR3 is TGCGCCAGCAGCTTGGGGACAGGGCCGATCGGTGTCCAGTACTTC. This codes for CASSLGTGPIGVQYF. The chain joins TRBV5-1 to TRBJ2-5; 8 bases match TRBD1. From germline, CDR1 is SGHRS and CDR2 YFSETQ. Unmatched junction bases numbered 11, after V lost 0 bases and J lost 10 bases. The CDR3 is 15 residues long.

This clone was found once. The chain employs TRBV6-1 and TRBJ1-2, with 9 nucleotides matching TRBD1. The CDR3 extends over 14 amino acids. Germline V lookup: CDR1 MNHNS, CDR2 SASEGT. V shed 1 base, J shed 4 bases, and the junction held 1 base outside the gene matches. CDR3: CASSEVQGAYGYTF. The CDR3 DNA reads as TGTGCCAGCAGTGAAGTACAGGGGGCCTATGGCTACACCTTC.

This sequence joins TRBV10-1 and TRBJ2-6; 12 positions agree with TRBD2. The V gene's germline CDR1 is WNHNN and CDR2 SYGVQD (reference sequence). The ends lost 6 bases at V and 4 bases at J; junction bases unmatched: 7. The CDR3 consists of 17 residues. The CDR3 loop reads CASSPGLAGVGANVLTF. In DNA, the CDR3 is TGCGCCAGCAGCCCGGGACTAGCGGGTGTCGGGGCCAACGTCCTGACTTTC.

The chain uses TRBV5-4 and TRBJ2-3; 8 bases map to TRBD2. Trimming took 4 bases from V and 4 from J; bases not matched to a gene: 8. This CDR3 is built from 15 residues. CDR1 SGHNT and CDR2 YYREEE come from the germline V gene (reference sequence). CDR3 loop: CASSPQRERSDTQYF. DNA for the CDR3: TGTGCCAGCAGCCCCCAGCGGGAGCGTTCAGATACGCAGTATTTT.

This chain uses TRBV27 with TRBJ1-5; D might be TRBD1 (6 bases). V shed 7 bases and J shed 1 base, with 14 bases lying between them. Looked up from germline, CDR1 is MNHEY and CDR2 is SMNVEV (reference sequence). The length of the CDR3 is 15 residues. CDR3: CASTTHRDSNQPQHF. CDR3 DNA sequence: TGTGCCAGCACGACCCACAGGGACAGCAATCAGCCCCAGCATTTT.

The chain is built from TRBV5-4 and TRBJ2-1; D unclear. The CDR3 spans 15 residues. V lost 3 bases and J lost 7, with 17 bases in between. Germline loops: CDR1 SGHNT, CDR2 YYREEE (reference sequence). The CDR3 loop reads CASSSPQSPPNEQFF. The CDR3 bases are TGTGCCAGCAGCTCCCCACAGTCCCCCCCGAATGAGCAGTTCTTC.

V gene TRBV2 combines with J gene TRBJ1-4; D is uncertain. V dropped 5 bases and J dropped 4 bases, with 11 bases sitting between them. CDR1 is SNHLY and CDR2 is FYNNEI in the germline V gene. CDR3 length equals 14 residues. The CDR3 loop reads CASSIKTSNEKLFF. The CDR3 bases are TGTGCCAGCAGTATCAAGACAAGTAATGAAAAACTGTTTTTT.

This chain joins TRBV4-1 and TRBJ1-4; D might be TRBD1 (5 bases). The V end lost 0 bases, the J end lost 0 bases, and 14 bases lay between the germline ends. The CDR3 contains 18 residues. The germline gives CDR1 MGHRA, CDR2 YSYEKL. In DNA, the CDR3 is TGCGCCAGCAGCCAAGACCCGGACACCTTTGCAACTAATGAAAAACTGTTTTTT. This gives the protein CASSQDPDTFATNEKLFF.

The chain has TRBV7-3 and TRBJ2-2; TRBD2 matches at 7 bases. V shed 5 bases and J 5 bases; nucleotides not matched to a gene: 5. The CDR3 consists of 14 residues. CDR1 is SGHTA and CDR2 is FQGTGA in the germline V gene. The CDR3 sequence is CASSPRLATGELFF. In DNA, the CDR3 is TGTGCCAGCAGCCCAAGACTAGCAACCGGGGAGCTGTTTTTT.

Only one count was recorded for this clone. The chain joins TRBV5-1 to TRBJ1-2, with a tentative D call TRBD1 (5 bases). V lost 5 bases and J lost 6, with 17 bases in between. Per the germline V gene, CDR1 is SGHRS and CDR2 is YFSETQ. The length of the CDR3 is 14 residues. The CDR3 DNA follows: TGCGCCAGCAGGCCCGATGTTGGGGGGAATGGCTACACCTTC. It yields the protein CASRPDVGGNGYTF.

This chain links TRBV25-1 with TRBJ1-6; D gene unclear. Trimming took 4 bases from V and 7 from J, leaving 8 bases between them. The CDR3 extends over 13 amino acids. The germline V gene has CDR1 MGHDK and CDR2 SYGVNS. The CDR3 is CASSGHINSPLHF. CDR3 nucleotide sequence: TGTGCCAGCAGTGGGCACATCAATTCACCCCTCCACTTT.

This sequence joins TRBV11-3 and TRBJ1-3; D unclear. Germline lookup yields CDR1 SGHNT and CDR2 YENEEA. Trimming cost V 0 bases and J 1 base, with 4 bases left between them. The CDR3 contains 14 residues. This CDR3 is CASSLDSSGNTIYF. The CDR3 DNA reads as TGTGCCAGCAGCTTAGACTCGTCTGGAAACACCATATATTTT. Full variable domain (missing parts from reference TRBV11-3 and TRBJ1-3): EAGVVQSPRYKIIEKKQPVAFWCNPISGHNTLYWYLQNLGQGPELLIRYENEEAVDDSQLPKDRFSAERLKGVDSTLKIQPAELGDSAVYLCASSLDSSGNTIYFGEGSWLTVV.

This clone was seen once. The rearrangement joins TRBV28 to TRBJ1-3; D is possibly TRBD1 (5 bases). The V end lost 5 bases, the J end lost 2 bases, and 13 bases lay between the germline ends. The CDR3 spans 15 residues. Per germline, CDR1 MDHEN and CDR2 SYDVKM. Here the CDR3 DNA reads TGTGCCAGCAGTCCTAATAAAGGGGCTGGAAACACCATATATTTT. It codes for CASSPNKGAGNTIYF.

This chain links TRBV5-1 with TRBJ2-7, with D possibly matching TRBD2 (5 bases). The ends were cut back, 3 bases at V and 5 bases at J, with 9 bases in the middle. The CDR3 contains 12 residues. CDR1 is SGHRS, CDR2 YFSETQ, per germline. The chain's CDR3 is CASSSEVHEQYF. The CDR3, as DNA: TGCGCCAGCAGCTCGGAGGTCCACGAGCAGTACTTC.